This passage covers 17 T cell receptor beta chains from one sample sequenced in a study of shared clonotypes between healthy human individuals. The table came from immunoSEQ multiplex PCR; TCRdb's copy has only in-frame clones and leaves some out. There are approximately 640,000 clones in the sample; less than 95% occur only once, and 34% lies in the top ten. Sample: memory CD8+ T cells from PBMCs. Subset: CD45RO+ cells pooled with CCR7-negative TemRA cells. All receptors come from a man in his late teens or twenties in good health. Some clones in this sample may be carry-over from other donors' samples.

This clone was observed a handful of times. V gene TRBV19 combines with J gene TRBJ2-7, with TRBD1 identical over 9 bases. J was trimmed by 1 base and V by 8 bases; bases with no gene match: 3. Germline V gene data show CDR1 as LNHDA and CDR2 as SQIVND (reference sequence). The CDR3 length is 13 residues. The CDR3 protein is CASQDRGSYEQYF. Here the CDR3 DNA reads TGTGCCAGTCAAGACAGGGGGTCCTACGAGCAGTACTTC.

The chain recombines TRBV7-3 with TRBJ2-3; 11 bases map to TRBD2. CDR1 and CDR2 from the germline V gene are SGHTA and FQGTGA. The CDR3 is made up of 17 amino acids. J lost 2 bases, V lost 4 bases, and 8 bases had no gene match. CDR3 residues: CASSSTLAGGLTDTQYF. CDR3 in DNA: TGTGCCAGCAGCTCAACCTTAGCGGGAGGGCTCACAGATACGCAGTATTTT.

The chain employs TRBV27 and TRBJ2-1; TRBD2 agrees at 9 bases. V shed 5 bases and J 2 bases; nucleotides not matched to a gene: 4. The germline V gene has CDR1 MNHEY and CDR2 SMNVEV (reference sequence). This CDR3 is 15 amino acids long. CDR3 residues: CASSSSGRTYNEQFF. For the CDR3, the DNA is TGTGCCAGCAGTAGCAGCGGGAGGACCTACAATGAGCAGTTCTTC.

This chain joins TRBV6-6 and TRBJ1-4; possibly TRBD1 for D (5 bases). The CDR3 length is 15 residues. Trimming removed 5 bases at V and 0 bases at J, with 10 bases between. Germline CDR1 reads MNHNY; CDR2 reads SVGAGI (reference sequence). CDR3 in amino acids: CASSAGISTNEKLFF. The DNA for the CDR3 is TGTGCCAGCAGTGCAGGGATATCAACTAATGAAAAACTGTTTTTT.

This sequence joins TRBV27 and TRBJ2-5, with D perhaps matching TRBD2 (5 bases). V was trimmed by 8 bases and J by 6 bases, leaving 16 bases between them. CDR1 MNHEY and CDR2 SMNVEV come from the germline V gene (reference sequence). This CDR3 region has 13 residues. The CDR3 region has the DNA TGTGCCAGCGGCGCTTTTCCCGGGAAGACCCAGTACTTC. Translated, it gives CASGAFPGKTQYF.

The CDR3 DNA follows: TGTGCCAGCAGCTTACGGGGAGTGGATGAGCAGTTCTTC. Protein sequence: CASSLRGVDEQFF. The chain uses TRBV11-2 and TRBJ2-1, with D perhaps matching TRBD2 (5 bases). V was cut by 2 bases and J by 8 bases, with 10 bases left in between. Germline V gene sequence: CDR1 SGHAT, CDR2 FQNNGV. The CDR3 runs to 13 residues. Complete variable domain (other parts from reference TRBV11-2 and TRBJ2-1): EAGVAQSPRYKIIEKRQSVAFWCNPISGHATLYWYQQILGQGPKLLIQFQNNGVVDDSQLPKDRFSAERLKGVDSTLKIQPAKLEDSAVYLCASSLRGVDEQFFGPGTRLTVL.

CDR3 coding DNA: TGTGCCAGCAGCCCTCGGGCCAGCTCCTACGAGCAGTACTTC. Protein product: CASSPRASSYEQYF. This chain uses TRBV7-8 with TRBJ2-7; D call uncertain. The CDR3 covers 14 residues. Trimming took 5 bases from V and 0 from J, leaving 11 bases between them. CDR1 is SGHVS and CDR2 is FQNEAQ in the germline V gene.

The V gene is TRBV12-5, the J gene TRBJ2-2; 7 bases map to TRBD1. V shed 11 bases, J shed 1 base, and the junction held 13 bases outside the gene matches. The V gene's germline CDR1 is LGHNT and CDR2 FRNRAP. CDR3 length: 16 residues. CDR3 amino acids: CAPFGLGQQNTGELFF. The CDR3 region has the DNA TGTGCTCCCTTTGGGTTGGGACAGCAGAACACCGGGGAGCTGTTTTTT.

Here the CDR3 DNA reads TGTGCCAGCAGCTTAGGCCTAGCGCCTAGCACAGATACGCAGTATTTT. Its translation is CASSLGLAPSTDTQYF. This chain joins TRBV7-6 and TRBJ2-3; possibly TRBD2 for D (6 bases). Germline V lookup: CDR1 SGHVS, CDR2 FNYEAQ. The CDR3 is made up of 16 amino acids. The V end lost 1 base, the J end lost 0 bases, and 11 bases lay between the germline ends.

The chain joins TRBV10-3 to TRBJ2-6; TRBD1 might be the D (6 bases). Trimming took 1 base from V and 2 from J, leaving 12 bases between them. The CDR3 extends over 17 amino acids. Germline V gene sequence: CDR1 ENHRY, CDR2 SYGVKD. This CDR3 reads CAISEFEGVAGANVLTF. The DNA of the CDR3 is TGTGCCATCAGTGAGTTTGAGGGGGTAGCTGGGGCCAACGTCCTGACTTTC.

The genes are TRBV7-3 and TRBJ2-7, with 13 bases fitting TRBD2. CDR1 and CDR2 from the germline V gene are SGHTA and FQGTGA. The CDR3 covers 15 residues. The V and J ends lost 4 bases and 1 base, in that order; junction bases with no gene match: 1. This CDR3 is CASSWTSGGSYEQYF. CDR3 sequence (DNA): TGTGCCAGCAGCTGGACTAGCGGGGGTTCCTACGAGCAGTACTTC.

This sequence joins TRBV18 and TRBJ2-7; tentatively, D is TRBD1 (6 bases). The CDR3 is 14 amino acids. From germline, CDR1 is KGHSH and CDR2 LQKENI. V lost 2 bases, J lost 5 bases, and 13 bases lay in between. The CDR3 nucleotides read TGTGCCAGCTCACCAACCACAGGGTTCGACGAGCAGTACTTC. Its protein is CASSPTTGFDEQYF.

The chain carries TRBV28 and TRBJ2-5; D might be TRBD1 (7 bases). CDR3 length: 14 amino acids. CDR1 and CDR2 from the germline V gene are MDHEN and SYDVKM. Trimming cost V 6 bases and J 5 bases, with 16 bases left between them. The CDR3 DNA reads TGTGCCAGCAGGCCTTCTCCAGGGGGGGAGACCCAGTACTTC. Its protein product is CASRPSPGGETQYF.

In the case of this clone: This same CDR3 is encoded by further DNA sequences in the sample. The gene calls are TRBV28 and TRBJ2-7, with D possibly being TRBD2 (5 bases). CDR3 length equals 12 residues. The germline V and J ends were trimmed by 3 bases and 4 bases, with 7 bases remaining between them. Germline V lookup: CDR1 MDHEN, CDR2 SYDVKM. This chain's CDR3 is CASSFGVYEQYF. The CDR3 nucleotides read TGTGCCAGCAGTTTCGGGGTTTACGAGCAGTACTTC.

This clone was counted between two and nine times. This chain links TRBV10-3 with TRBJ2-2; 10 nucleotides line up with TRBD1. Germline CDR1 is ENHRY and CDR2 is SYGVKD. This CDR3 has 18 residues. The ends lost 5 bases at V and 5 bases at J; junction bases unmatched: 14. The CDR3 DNA reads as TGTGCCATCAGTCAGGACAACAGACAGGGGGCGATTACCGGGGAGCTGTTTTTT. Encoded protein: CAISQDNRQGAITGELFF.

This chain uses TRBV27 with TRBJ2-7; 7 bases map to TRBD1. V was pared by 8 bases and J by 2 bases, with 6 bases of the junction left unmatched. This CDR3 is built from 13 residues. CDR1 MNHEY and CDR2 SMNVEV come from the germline V gene (reference sequence). Here the CDR3 DNA reads TGTGCCAGCGGTTGGGACAGAACCTACGAGCAGTACTTC. Residues: CASGWDRTYEQYF.

V gene TRBV4-3 combines with J gene TRBJ2-2; tentative D call: TRBD2 (5 bases). The CDR3 runs 16 residues. Germline V gives CDR1 LGHNA, CDR2 YSLEER. V lost 3 bases and J lost 7, with 18 bases in between. CDR3 in amino acids: CASSHSGVEGLGELFF. The CDR3 bases are TGCGCCAGCAGCCACTCAGGTGTTGAGGGTCTCGGGGAGCTGTTTTTT.